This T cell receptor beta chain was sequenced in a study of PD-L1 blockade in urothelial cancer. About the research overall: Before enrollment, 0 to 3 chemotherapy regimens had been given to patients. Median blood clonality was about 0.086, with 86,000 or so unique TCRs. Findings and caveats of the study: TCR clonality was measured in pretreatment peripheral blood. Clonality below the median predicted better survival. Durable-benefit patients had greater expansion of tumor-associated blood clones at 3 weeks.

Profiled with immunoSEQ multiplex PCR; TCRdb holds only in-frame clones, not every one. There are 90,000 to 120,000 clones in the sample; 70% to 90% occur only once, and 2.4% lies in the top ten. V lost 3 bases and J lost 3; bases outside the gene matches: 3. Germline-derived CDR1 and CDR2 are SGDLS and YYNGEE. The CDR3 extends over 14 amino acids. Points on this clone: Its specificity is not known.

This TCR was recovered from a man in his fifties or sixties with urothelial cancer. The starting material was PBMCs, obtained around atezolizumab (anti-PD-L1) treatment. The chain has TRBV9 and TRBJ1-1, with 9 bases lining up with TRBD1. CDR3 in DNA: TGTGCCAGCAGCGGACGACAGGGGGACACTGAAGCTTTCTTT. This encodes CASSGRQGDTEAFF. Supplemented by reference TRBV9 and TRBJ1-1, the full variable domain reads DSGVTQTPKHLITATGQRVTLRCSPRSGDLSVYWYQQSLDQGLQFLIQYYNGEERAKGNILERFSAQQFPDLHSELNLSSLELGDSALYFCASSGRQGDTEAFFGQGTRLTVV.